These T cell receptor beta chains were read from a single sample in a study of blood T cell repertoires in COVID-19. The repertoire was sequenced with immunoSEQ multiplex PCR; TCRdb's copy has only in-frame clones and lacks some. The sample includes about 200,000 clones, approximately 86% of them seen just once. Source material: PBMCs or T cells enriched from blood (not recorded which). Source of these receptors: a woman aged 40-49 years with acute COVID-19. Each CDR3 is given with its conserved first and last residue. The D gene is left open where the match is weak. Clone size is stated in some rows and not others, as once, few, many or a class when expanded.

v_call	clone_size	j_call	d_call	cdr3_aa	cdr3_nt
TRBV30	few	TRBJ1-5	-	CAWSEQGHQPQHF	TGTGCCTGGAGTGAGCAGGGGCATCAGCCCCAGCATTTT
TRBV14	-	TRBJ2-2	TRBD1	CASSNRDRGVRELFF	TGTGCCAGCAGCAACCGGGACAGGGGCGTCAGGGAGCTGTTTTTT
TRBV7-3	-	TRBJ2-7	-	CASSLTGQGRKQYF	TGTGCCAGCAGCTTAACCGGGCAGGGCCGGAAGCAGTACTTC
TRBV23-1	few	TRBJ1-6	-	CASSQSEGMKNSPLHF	TGCGCCAGCAGTCAATCGGAGGGTATGAAAAATTCACCCCTCCACTTT
TRBV28	-	TRBJ1-1	TRBD1	CASSLGGTGNTEAFF	TGTGCCAGCAGTTTAGGTGGGACAGGGAACACTGAAGCTTTCTTT
TRBV9	-	TRBJ2-5	-	CASSVAPLPGETQYF	TGTGCCAGCAGCGTAGCACCACTCCCAGGAGAGACCCAGTACTTC
TRBV3-1/TRBV3-2	once	TRBJ2-5	-	CASSQRGYLPYF	TGTGCCAGCAGCCAAAGGGGCTACCTCCCATACTTC
TRBV25-1	-	TRBJ2-3	TRBD1	CASSDRTGDRDTQYF	TGTGCCAGCAGTGATCGGACAGGGGATAGAGATACGCAGTATTTT
TRBV28	-	TRBJ2-1	-	CATSVRAAGLRNEQFF	TGTGCCACATCAGTCCGGGCGGCAGGGCTGAGGAATGAGCAGTTCTTC
TRBV5-1	-	TRBJ1-2	TRBD1	CASSLAGLRTGENYGYTF	TGCGCCAGCAGCTTGGCCGGACTACGGACAGGGGAAAACTATGGCTACACCTTC
TRBV7-2	-	TRBJ1-5	-	CASSFGSNQPQHF	TGTGCCAGCAGCTTCGGTAGCAATCAGCCCCAGCATTTT
TRBV19	-	TRBJ1-5	TRBD1	CASSIMTGVGNQPQHF	TGTGCCAGTAGTATTATGACAGGGGTGGGCAATCAGCCCCAGCATTTT
TRBV7-7	-	TRBJ2-2	TRBD2	CASSNSGRVNTGELFF	TGTGCCAGCAGCAATAGCGGGAGGGTGAACACCGGGGAGCTGTTTTTT
TRBV18	-	TRBJ2-1	TRBD2	CASSQVSGDYNEQFF	TGTGCCAGCTCACAGGTCAGCGGGGACTACAATGAGCAGTTCTTC
TRBV6-1	-	TRBJ1-1	-	CASSELGVNTEAFF	TGTGCCAGCAGTGAACTAGGGGTCAACACTGAAGCTTTCTTT
TRBV7-9	-	TRBJ1-1	-	CASSPEGQNTEAFF	TGTGCCAGCAGCCCGGAAGGACAGAACACTGAAGCTTTCTTT
TRBV4-2	-	TRBJ1-6	-	CASSPGVDSPLHF	TGTGCCAGCAGCCCCGGGGTTGATTCACCCCTCCACTTT
TRBV6-5	-	TRBJ1-1	-	CASRTGMNTEAFF	TGTGCCAGCCGTACAGGAATGAACACTGAAGCTTTCTTT
TRBV5-1	-	TRBJ1-2	-	CASSPGERLDYGYTF	TGCGCCAGCAGCCCTGGGGAGAGGCTGGACTATGGCTACACCTTC
TRBV10-2	-	TRBJ2-5	TRBD2	CASSENGRETQYF	TGCGCCAGCAGTGAGAACGGGAGGGAGACCCAGTACTTC
TRBV7-9	once	TRBJ2-7	TRBD1	CATAGQGVGEQYF	TGTGCCACCGCGGGACAGGGGGTCGGCGAGCAGTACTTC
TRBV5-1	-	TRBJ2-3	-	CASSRTADTQYF	TGCGCCAGCAGCCGGACTGCGGATACGCAGTATTTT
TRBV7-9	once	TRBJ2-1	-	CASSSSPPNYNEQFF	TGTGCCAGCAGCTCGAGTCCCCCTAACTACAATGAGCAGTTCTTC
TRBV7-8	-	TRBJ1-2	TRBD1	CAIIPGQGWYGYTF	TGTGCCATTATACCGGGACAGGGATGGTATGGCTACACCTTC
TRBV19	-	TRBJ2-1	-	CASSRQNSYNEQFF	TGTGCCAGTAGTCGACAGAACTCCTACAATGAGCAGTTCTTC
TRBV27	-	TRBJ1-6	-	CASRYADYNSPLHF	TGTGCCAGCAGGTACGCGGATTATAATTCACCCCTCCACTTT
TRBV5-3	-	TRBJ1-5	-	CARSLGEDLKRNNQPQHF	TGTGCCAGAAGCCTAGGCGAGGATTTAAAGAGAAACAATCAGCCCCAGCATTTT
TRBV28	-	TRBJ2-3	-	CASSLRETRTDTQYF	TGTGCCAGCAGTCTCCGGGAGACTCGGACAGATACGCAGTATTTT
TRBV28	few	TRBJ2-7	TRBD2	CASRPLGLAGGHEQYF	TGTGCCAGCAGGCCCCTGGGACTAGCGGGAGGGCACGAGCAGTACTTC